This T cell receptor beta chain was captured by sequencing in a study of cytomegalovirus exposure and HLA in healthy donors. Notes on the study in general: Sequencing artifact likely explains a cluster of highly shared sequence variants. Later, an analysis found that common viral pathogens appeared to be linked with several of the most significant clusters. An Asian-associated ancestry cluster reportedly showed fewer N-insertions than the approximately 700-donor mean in a later analysis.

The CDR3 is made up of 14 amino acids. CDR1 and CDR2 (germline): SEHNR, FQNEAQ (reference sequence). V lost 5 bases and J 0 bases, leaving 8 bases between the germline ends. It was with 60 Vbeta and 13 Jbeta primers that the PCR ran. Produced via immunoSEQ multiplex PCR; TCRdb's table is partial and in-frame only. The table includes 100,000 to 150,000 clones, around 80% detected once. As to this clone: Its target is unknown.

V is TRBV7-9 and J is TRBJ2-1, with a weak D call TRBD2 (5 bases). The sequenced sample was PBMCs. The sequence came from a man aged 25 to 40 in good health and CMV-seropositive. The CDR3 loop is CASSLRDSYNEQFF. Written as DNA, the CDR3 is TGTGCCAGCAGCCTCCGGGACTCCTACAATGAGCAGTTCTTC.